This is a list of T cell receptor beta chains from one sample in a study of cytomegalovirus exposure and HLA in healthy donors. The method was immunoSEQ multiplex PCR; TCRdb's version includes in-frame clones alone and lacks a portion of them. The sample gives about 120,000 clones, over 65% of which show up once; under 15% is in the top ten. Specimen: PBMCs. All receptors come from a man aged 30-40 years in good health and CMV-seropositive. Both conserved end residues are part of each CDR3. Each record gives: J gene, clone size, CDR3 length, D gene, V gene, CDR3 protein, CDR3 DNA. D genes are given only for firm matches. Only part of the rows carry a size: once, few, many, or a class if the clone is expanded.

J gene: TRBJ2-3; clone size: .; CDR3 length: 15; D gene: TRBD1; V gene: TRBV27; CDR3 protein: CASSIRTGGTDTQYF; CDR3 DNA: TGTGCCAGCAGTATCAGGACAGGGGGAACAGATACGCAGTATTTT
J gene: TRBJ2-7; clone size: .; CDR3 length: 13; D gene: TRBD1; V gene: TRBV27; CDR3 protein: CASNLQGAGEQYF; CDR3 DNA: TGTGCCAGCAACCTACAGGGGGCGGGGGAGCAGTACTTC
J gene: TRBJ1-2; clone size: .; CDR3 length: 14; D gene: TRBD1; V gene: TRBV9; CDR3 protein: CASSESGGTRGYTF; CDR3 DNA: TGTGCCAGCAGCGAGTCAGGGGGTACGCGTGGCTACACCTTC
J gene: TRBJ2-7; clone size: .; CDR3 length: 14; D gene: TRBD1; V gene: TRBV6-5; CDR3 protein: CASTPGTGDRAQYF; CDR3 DNA: TGTGCCAGCACCCCCGGGACAGGGGACCGGGCCCAGTACTTC
J gene: TRBJ2-6; clone size: once; CDR3 length: 18; D gene: TRBD1; V gene: TRBV28; CDR3 protein: CASSPGTAIHSGANVLTF; CDR3 DNA: TGTGCCAGCAGTCCCGGGACAGCGATCCACTCTGGGGCCAACGTCCTGACTTTC
J gene: TRBJ1-2; clone size: .; CDR3 length: 15; D gene: TRBD1; V gene: TRBV5-5; CDR3 protein: CASSFLGQGLYGYTF; CDR3 DNA: TGTGCCAGCAGCTTTTTGGGACAGGGCCTCTATGGCTACACCTTC
J gene: TRBJ1-2; clone size: .; CDR3 length: 17; D gene: TRBD1; V gene: TRBV27; CDR3 protein: CASSLRAGGGGYYGYTF; CDR3 DNA: TGTGCCAGCAGTTTAAGGGCAGGGGGCGGCGGCTACTATGGCTACACCTTC
J gene: TRBJ1-1; clone size: few; CDR3 length: 14; D gene: TRBD1; V gene: TRBV6-6; CDR3 protein: CASSVTGGNTEAFF; CDR3 DNA: TGTGCCAGCAGCGTTACAGGGGGAAACACTGAAGCTTTCTTT
J gene: TRBJ2-5; clone size: .; CDR3 length: 18; D gene: .; V gene: TRBV14; CDR3 protein: CASSQSALGGPYQETQYF; CDR3 DNA: TGTGCCAGCAGCCAATCGGCTTTGGGCGGGCCGTACCAAGAGACCCAGTACTTC
J gene: TRBJ2-5; clone size: once; CDR3 length: 15; D gene: TRBD2; V gene: TRBV6-1; CDR3 protein: CASSVTSGGAGTQYF; CDR3 DNA: TGTGCCAGCAGTGTGACTAGCGGGGGGGCCGGGACCCAGTACTTC
J gene: TRBJ2-7; clone size: .; CDR3 length: 16; D gene: TRBD2; V gene: TRBV7-9; CDR3 protein: CASSLAPASGSGEQYF; CDR3 DNA: TGTGCCAGCAGCTTAGCTCCGGCTAGCGGCTCTGGGGAGCAGTACTTC
J gene: TRBJ1-1; clone size: .; CDR3 length: 14; D gene: .; V gene: TRBV6-4; CDR3 protein: CASRRSSLNTEAFF; CDR3 DNA: TGTGCCAGCAGACGGTCGAGCCTGAACACTGAAGCTTTCTTT
J gene: TRBJ2-2; clone size: .; CDR3 length: 13; D gene: .; V gene: TRBV4-3; CDR3 protein: CASSKIYTGELFF; CDR3 DNA: TGCGCCAGCAGCAAAATATACACCGGGGAGCTGTTTTTT
J gene: TRBJ2-2; clone size: few; CDR3 length: 15; D gene: .; V gene: TRBV10-3; CDR3 protein: CAISESGRDTGELFF; CDR3 DNA: TGTGCCATCAGTGAGTCGGGCAGGGACACCGGGGAGCTGTTTTTT
J gene: TRBJ1-2; clone size: .; CDR3 length: 14; D gene: .; V gene: TRBV29-1; CDR3 protein: CSVEVTGTGYGYTF; CDR3 DNA: TGCAGCGTTGAAGTTACAGGGACGGGGTATGGCTACACCTTC
J gene: TRBJ2-7; clone size: .; CDR3 length: 14; D gene: .; V gene: TRBV30; CDR3 protein: CAWSVQVRYYEQYF; CDR3 DNA: TGTGCCTGGAGTGTACAGGTCAGATATTACGAGCAGTACTTC
J gene: TRBJ2-4; clone size: .; CDR3 length: 15; D gene: TRBD2; V gene: TRBV6-5; CDR3 protein: CASSPKPSGGANQYF; CDR3 DNA: TGTGCCAGCAGCCCCAAACCTAGCGGGGGGGCGAATCAGTACTTC
J gene: TRBJ1-4; clone size: .; CDR3 length: 11; D gene: .; V gene: TRBV19; CDR3 protein: CASRRGEKLFF; CDR3 DNA: TGTGCCAGCCGGAGAGGTGAAAAACTGTTTTTT
J gene: TRBJ2-5; clone size: once; CDR3 length: 12; D gene: .; V gene: TRBV5-8; CDR3 protein: CASSRPGETQYF; CDR3 DNA: TGTGCCAGCAGCCGGCCGGGGGAGACCCAGTACTTC
J gene: TRBJ1-1; clone size: few; CDR3 length: 13; D gene: TRBD1; V gene: TRBV30; CDR3 protein: CAWKQGGGTEAFF; CDR3 DNA: TGTGCCTGGAAGCAGGGGGGAGGAACTGAAGCTTTCTTT
J gene: TRBJ2-3; clone size: .; CDR3 length: 14; D gene: TRBD2; V gene: TRBV10-2; CDR3 protein: CASSPRGGRDTQYF; CDR3 DNA: TGCGCCAGCAGTCCCCGGGGGGGTCGGGATACGCAGTATTTT
J gene: TRBJ2-7; clone size: once; CDR3 length: 14; D gene: .; V gene: TRBV9; CDR3 protein: CASSGPGSSDEQYF; CDR3 DNA: TGTGCCAGCAGCGGGCCGGGAAGTAGCGACGAGCAGTACTTC
J gene: TRBJ2-5; clone size: .; CDR3 length: 16; D gene: TRBD2; V gene: TRBV5-1; CDR3 protein: CASSLAGTGGAETQYF; CDR3 DNA: TGCGCCAGCAGCTTGGCCGGGACGGGGGGGGCGGAGACCCAGTACTTC
J gene: TRBJ2-3; clone size: .; CDR3 length: 14; D gene: .; V gene: TRBV27; CDR3 protein: CASRWGGGTDTQYF; CDR3 DNA: TGTGCCAGCAGGTGGGGGGGCGGTACAGATACGCAGTATTTT
J gene: TRBJ2-1; clone size: once; CDR3 length: 17; D gene: TRBD1; V gene: TRBV27; CDR3 protein: CASSRQGALLSYNEQFF; CDR3 DNA: TGTGCCAGCAGCCGACAGGGGGCGCTTCTATCCTACAATGAGCAGTTCTTC
J gene: TRBJ1-1; clone size: .; CDR3 length: 15; D gene: .; V gene: TRBV7-9; CDR3 protein: CASSLIVLRNTEAFF; CDR3 DNA: TGTGCCAGCAGCTTAATCGTGCTGAGGAACACTGAAGCTTTCTTT
J gene: TRBJ2-3; clone size: .; CDR3 length: 16; D gene: .; V gene: TRBV9; CDR3 protein: CASSPRGDTSTDTQYF; CDR3 DNA: TGTGCCAGCAGCCCCCGGGGTGACACTAGCACAGATACGCAGTATTTT
J gene: TRBJ2-1; clone size: .; CDR3 length: 17; D gene: .; V gene: TRBV5-1; CDR3 protein: CASSGGALLTLYNEQFF; CDR3 DNA: TGCGCCAGCAGCGGGGGGGCACTGTTGACCCTATACAATGAGCAGTTCTTC
J gene: TRBJ2-7; clone size: .; CDR3 length: 15; D gene: .; V gene: TRBV2; CDR3 protein: CASSEGPGAPYEQYF; CDR3 DNA: TGTGCCAGCAGTGAAGGACCAGGGGCCCCCTACGAGCAGTACTTC
J gene: TRBJ1-2; clone size: .; CDR3 length: 16; D gene: .; V gene: TRBV29-1; CDR3 protein: CSVDHFQGPSNYGYTF; CDR3 DNA: TGCAGCGTTGACCACTTCCAGGGTCCCTCTAACTATGGCTACACCTTC
J gene: TRBJ2-5; clone size: few; CDR3 length: 13; D gene: .; V gene: TRBV30; CDR3 protein: CAWSVQSGETQYF; CDR3 DNA: TGTGCCTGGAGTGTACAGAGTGGAGAGACCCAGTACTTC
J gene: TRBJ2-2; clone size: .; CDR3 length: 14; D gene: .; V gene: TRBV10-2; CDR3 protein: CASSPTQLRVELFF; CDR3 DNA: TGCGCCAGCAGTCCCACACAGCTGAGGGTGGAGCTGTTTTTT
J gene: TRBJ2-2; clone size: .; CDR3 length: 15; D gene: .; V gene: TRBV6-6; CDR3 protein: CASLTPGVGTGELFF; CDR3 DNA: TGTGCCAGCTTAACTCCAGGTGTGGGCACCGGGGAGCTGTTTTTT
J gene: TRBJ2-2; clone size: few; CDR3 length: 18; D gene: TRBD2; V gene: TRBV7-7; CDR3 protein: CASSLDWVAGRNTGELFF; CDR3 DNA: TGTGCTAGCAGCCTCGACTGGGTAGCGGGGCGCAACACCGGGGAGCTGTTTTTT
J gene: TRBJ2-1; clone size: .; CDR3 length: 14; D gene: TRBD2; V gene: TRBV10-1; CDR3 protein: CASSEPSGGDEQFF; CDR3 DNA: TGCGCCAGCAGTGAGCCTAGCGGGGGCGATGAGCAGTTCTTC
J gene: TRBJ1-4; clone size: .; CDR3 length: 13; D gene: .; V gene: TRBV7-2; CDR3 protein: CASSLVEEEKLFF; CDR3 DNA: TGTGCCAGCAGCTTAGTGGAGGAGGAAAAACTGTTTTTT